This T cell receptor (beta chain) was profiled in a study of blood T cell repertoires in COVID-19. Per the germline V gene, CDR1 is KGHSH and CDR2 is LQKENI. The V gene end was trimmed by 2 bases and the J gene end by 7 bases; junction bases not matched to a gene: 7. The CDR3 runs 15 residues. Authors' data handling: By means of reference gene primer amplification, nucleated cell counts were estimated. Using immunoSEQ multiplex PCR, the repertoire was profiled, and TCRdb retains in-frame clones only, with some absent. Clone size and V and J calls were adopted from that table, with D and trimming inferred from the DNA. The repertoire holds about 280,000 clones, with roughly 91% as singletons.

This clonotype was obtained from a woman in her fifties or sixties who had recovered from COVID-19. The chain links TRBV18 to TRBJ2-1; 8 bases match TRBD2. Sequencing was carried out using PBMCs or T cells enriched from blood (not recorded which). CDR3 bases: TGTGCCAGCTCACCAATTCGGGGGGGCCGAAATGAGCAGTTCTTC. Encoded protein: CASSPIRGGRNEQFF.